This TCR beta chain is from a study of T cells in Graves' hyperthyroidism and ophthalmopathy. Study as a whole: Peripheral blood was secured at the point of initial diagnosis, before any treatment. Whole-study findings and limits: A model of 13 V-J pairs discriminated ophthalmopathy from stable hyperthyroidism.

Researchers amplified the TCR beta CDR3 regions from RNA transcripts. HTBI primers were used for first-round RT-PCR of the TCR CDR3. TCRdb reprocessed the multiplex PCR reads with MiXCR, giving one entry per CDR3 protein. The data contain 700,000 or so distinct CDR3 sequences, approximately 14% of them seen just once; the ten biggest clones take up under 15%. This clonotype appeared many times. Antigen specificity is unknown. The V and J ends lost 6 bases and 4 bases, in that order; junction bases with no gene match: 9. This CDR3 is built from 17 residues. Per the germline V gene, CDR1 is SNHLY and CDR2 is FYNNEI.

The sequenced material came from blood. The receptor was derived from a woman aged 50 to 60 with Graves' ophthalmopathy. This sequence joins TRBV2 and TRBJ2-3; 14 positions match TRBD2. The CDR3 sequence: CASRGTSGRGWADTQYF. The CDR3 DNA is TGTGCCAGCAGAGGGACTAGCGGGAGAGGGTGGGCAGATACGCAGTATTTT.